This T cell receptor beta chain was sequenced for a study of T-cell memory formation after mild COVID-19. About the study: There were largely donor-specific TCR clusters.

Constant-segment-primed 5'RACE gave TCR alpha and TCR beta cDNA libraries with sample barcodes and UMIs. TCRdb redid the calling of the 5' RACE reads with MiXCR, one entry per CDR3 protein. The sample carries 140,000 to 150,000 distinct CDR3 sequences, 19% recorded once. For this clonotype: What it binds is unknown.

There are 13 residues in the CDR3. V was shortened by 6 bases and J by 5 bases, with 12 bases between the two germline ends. CDR1 and CDR2 (germline): KGHSH, LQKENI. Findings of the study overall: Balance between CD4 and CD8 was seen in clones contracting day 15 to 85, and a CD4+ lean was seen in later expanders. Largely, contracting CD4+ clones fell within CM and EM, and contracting CD8+ clones within EMRA.

This receptor was obtained from an adult woman who had mild COVID-19 (a few samples of this study predate the infection). Cell type and time point are not known. Specimen: PBMCs or a T cell subset sorted from them (not recorded which). This chain connects TRBV18 to TRBJ2-3; no reliable D call. DNA of the CDR3: TGTGCCAGCTCGATCAGCTATGGAGATACGCAGTATTTT. Translating gives CASSISYGDTQYF.